This entry lists 6 T cell receptor beta chains sequenced from one sample in a study of HIV-infected patients and healthy controls. All unsorted peripheral T cells were captured because whole blood was used without fractionation. Reverse transcription used 500 to 550 ng RNA and constant-region primers for alpha and beta. Using multiplexing indices, alpha and beta chain libraries were generated apart by chain-specific third strand synthesis. TCRdb re-called the 5' RACE reads with MiXCR, one entry per CDR3 protein. The sample records about 17,000 distinct CDR3 sequences, 10% being singletons. Sequencing used blood. The source of these receptors is an adult in good health.

By share of the sample, this clonotype is medium-sized (0.01 to 0.1%). The chain has TRBV6-2 or TRBV6-3 and TRBJ2-3, with 10 nucleotides matching TRBD2. The trim removed 2 bases at V and 4 bases at J, leaving 0 bases unmatched. Germline V lookup: CDR1 MNHEY, CDR2 SVGEGT. This CDR3 spans 14 amino acids. This chain's CDR3 is CASSYGTSADTQYF. CDR3 sequence (DNA): TGTGCCAGCAGTTACGGGACTAGCGCAGATACGCAGTATTTT.

The sample holds a few counts of this clonotype. The chain couples TRBV12-3 or TRBV12-4 to TRBJ2-1; 14 bases are shared with TRBD2. The CDR3 length is 16 residues. V lost 5 bases, J lost 10 bases, and 10 bases stayed unmatched. CDR3 coding DNA: TGTGCCAGCAGTCTCACTGGGACTAGCGGGAGTAGGGAGCAGTTCTTC. Its translation is CASSLTGTSGSREQFF.

This clonotype occurred many times. The V call is TRBV5-6, the J call TRBJ2-1; D is possibly TRBD2 (6 bases). V lost 6 bases and J lost 4, with 14 bases in between. This CDR3 is built from 14 residues. Germline V gene sequence: CDR1 SGHDT, CDR2 YYEEEE. The CDR3 DNA reads TGTGCCAGCACTGGCGGGACTGATTACAATGAGCAGTTCTTC. Its protein is CASTGGTDYNEQFF.

V and J are TRBV4-1 and TRBJ2-5, with D tentatively TRBD1 or TRBD2 (5 bases each). V dropped 0 bases and J dropped 6 bases, with 11 bases sitting between them. This CDR3 is built from 14 residues. Germline assignment: CDR1 MGHRA and CDR2 YSYEKL. The CDR3 DNA is TGCGCCAGCAGCCAAGATCGGGGCCGCCAGACCCAGTACTTC. It is translated as CASSQDRGRQTQYF.

In its sample, this clonotype was seen many times. V gene TRBV24-1 combines with J gene TRBJ2-1; 7 bases map to TRBD2. The CDR3 loop spans 15 amino acids. CDR1 KGHDR and CDR2 SFDVKD come from the germline V gene. With V trimmed by 6 bases and J by 8 bases, 12 bases remained unmatched. As DNA, the CDR3 is TGTGCCACCAGTTCCTTAGCGGGCCCTTGGGATGAGCAGTTCTTC. It yields the protein CATSSLAGPWDEQFF.

This clonotype came up many times. This chain links TRBV2 with TRBJ2-7; 9 nucleotides match TRBD2. The V segment lost 1 base and the J segment 7 bases; nucleotides outside the gene matches: 8. The germline V gene encodes CDR1 SNHLY and CDR2 FYNNEI. The CDR3 spans 15 residues. The CDR3 DNA is TGTGCCAGCAGTGAAGAGGCTAGCGGGATCAGTGAGCAGTACTTC. It is translated as CASSEEASGISEQYF.